This TCR beta chain derives from a study of blood T cells in healthy people across ages. Findings of the study overall: Among T cells, TCR beta diversity per million cells dropped roughly linearly as age rose. A greater number of naive CD4+ cells and higher diversity distinguished long-lived donors from aged donors.

Peripheral blood was drawn, ten milliliters per donor. Per individual sample, total RNA of at least 6 micrograms was extracted. About this clonotype: Its cognate antigen is unknown.

Looked up from germline, CDR1 is SGDLS and CDR2 is YYNGEE. The CDR3 length is 14 residues. The V end lost 0 bases, the J end lost 3 bases, and 9 bases lay between the germline ends. A sample-barcoded 5' primer and a J-beta primer mix were used in a second PCR of about 7 to 11 cycles. TCRdb reprocessed the 5' RACE reads with MiXCR, giving one entry per CDR3 protein. The sample holds about 680,000 distinct CDR3 sequences; about 52% are singletons and the top ten take under 35%. The gene calls are TRBV9 and TRBJ1-1; possibly TRBD1 for D (6 bases). Material for sequencing was blood. The receptor was derived from a woman aged 55-69 years in good health. The CDR3, as DNA: TGTGCCAGCAGCGTAGGGGGGCGTCACACTGAAGCTTTCTTT. This codes for CASSVGGRHTEAFF.